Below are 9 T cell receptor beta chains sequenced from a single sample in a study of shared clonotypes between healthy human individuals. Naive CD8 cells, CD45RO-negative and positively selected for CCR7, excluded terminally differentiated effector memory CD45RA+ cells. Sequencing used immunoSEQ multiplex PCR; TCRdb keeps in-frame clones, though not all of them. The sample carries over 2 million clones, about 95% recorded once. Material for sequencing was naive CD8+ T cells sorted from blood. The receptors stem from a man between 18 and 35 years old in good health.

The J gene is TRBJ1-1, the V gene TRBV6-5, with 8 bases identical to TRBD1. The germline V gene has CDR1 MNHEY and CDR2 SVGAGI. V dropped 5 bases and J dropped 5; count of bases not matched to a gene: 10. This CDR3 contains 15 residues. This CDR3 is CASSPFYRGATEAFF. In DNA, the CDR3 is TGTGCCAGCAGTCCGTTCTACAGGGGGGCGACTGAAGCTTTCTTT.

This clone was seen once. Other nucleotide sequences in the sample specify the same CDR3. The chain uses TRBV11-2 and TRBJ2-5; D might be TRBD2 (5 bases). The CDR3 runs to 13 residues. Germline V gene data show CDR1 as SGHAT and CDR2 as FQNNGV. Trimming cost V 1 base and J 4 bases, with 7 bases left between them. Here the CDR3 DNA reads TGTGCCAGCAGCTTAGTACTAGGAGAGACCCAGTACTTC. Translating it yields CASSLVLGETQYF. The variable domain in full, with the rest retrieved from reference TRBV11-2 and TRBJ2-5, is EAGVAQSPRYKIIEKRQSVAFWCNPISGHATLYWYQQILGQGPKLLIQFQNNGVVDDSQLPKDRFSAERLKGVDSTLKIQPAKLEDSAVYLCASSLVLGETQYFGPGTRLLVL.

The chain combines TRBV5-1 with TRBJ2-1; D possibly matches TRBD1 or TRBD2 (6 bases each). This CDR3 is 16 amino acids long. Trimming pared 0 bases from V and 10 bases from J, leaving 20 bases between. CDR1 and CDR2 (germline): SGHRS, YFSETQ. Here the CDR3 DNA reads TGCGCCAGCAGCTTGGAAGGGGGGAGTTCCTTAGGCGAGCAGTTCTTC. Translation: CASSLEGGSSLGEQFF.

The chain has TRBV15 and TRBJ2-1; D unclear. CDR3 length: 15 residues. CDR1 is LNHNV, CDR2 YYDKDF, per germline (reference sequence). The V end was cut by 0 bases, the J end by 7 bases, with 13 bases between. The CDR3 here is CATSRDPTTENEQFF. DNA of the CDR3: TGTGCCACCAGCAGAGATCCTACCACAGAAAATGAGCAGTTCTTC.

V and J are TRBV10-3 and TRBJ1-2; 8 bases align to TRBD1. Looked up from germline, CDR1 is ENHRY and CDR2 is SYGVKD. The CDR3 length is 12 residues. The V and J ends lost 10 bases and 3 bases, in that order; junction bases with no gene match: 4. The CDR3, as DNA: TGTGCCACCCCGACAGGGGACTATGGCTACACCTTC. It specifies CATPTGDYGYTF.

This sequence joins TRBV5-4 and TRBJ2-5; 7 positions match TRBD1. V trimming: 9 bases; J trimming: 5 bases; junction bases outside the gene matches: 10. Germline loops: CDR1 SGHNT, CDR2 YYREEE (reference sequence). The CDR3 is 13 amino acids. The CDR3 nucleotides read TGTGCCACCTCACAGGGGAACGGGGAGACCCAGTACTTC. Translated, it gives CATSQGNGETQYF.

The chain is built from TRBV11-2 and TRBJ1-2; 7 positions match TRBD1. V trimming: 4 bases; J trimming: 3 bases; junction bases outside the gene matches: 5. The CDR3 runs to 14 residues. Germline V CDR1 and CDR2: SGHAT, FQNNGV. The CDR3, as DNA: TGTGCCAGCAGCTCCGGACAGGCCCACTATGGCTACACCTTC. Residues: CASSSGQAHYGYTF.

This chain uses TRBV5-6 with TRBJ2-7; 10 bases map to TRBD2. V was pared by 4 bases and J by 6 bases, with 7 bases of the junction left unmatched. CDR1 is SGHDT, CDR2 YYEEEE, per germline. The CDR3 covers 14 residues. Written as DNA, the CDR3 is TGTGCCAGCAGCACCGGACTAGCGGCCTGCGAGCAGTACTTC. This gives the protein CASSTGLAACEQYF.

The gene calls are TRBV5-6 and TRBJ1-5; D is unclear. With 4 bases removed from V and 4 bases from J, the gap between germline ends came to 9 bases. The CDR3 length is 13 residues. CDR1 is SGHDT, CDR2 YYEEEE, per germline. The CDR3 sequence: CASSTLGNQPQHF. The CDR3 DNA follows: TGTGCCAGCAGCACCCTGGGGAATCAGCCCCAGCATTTT.